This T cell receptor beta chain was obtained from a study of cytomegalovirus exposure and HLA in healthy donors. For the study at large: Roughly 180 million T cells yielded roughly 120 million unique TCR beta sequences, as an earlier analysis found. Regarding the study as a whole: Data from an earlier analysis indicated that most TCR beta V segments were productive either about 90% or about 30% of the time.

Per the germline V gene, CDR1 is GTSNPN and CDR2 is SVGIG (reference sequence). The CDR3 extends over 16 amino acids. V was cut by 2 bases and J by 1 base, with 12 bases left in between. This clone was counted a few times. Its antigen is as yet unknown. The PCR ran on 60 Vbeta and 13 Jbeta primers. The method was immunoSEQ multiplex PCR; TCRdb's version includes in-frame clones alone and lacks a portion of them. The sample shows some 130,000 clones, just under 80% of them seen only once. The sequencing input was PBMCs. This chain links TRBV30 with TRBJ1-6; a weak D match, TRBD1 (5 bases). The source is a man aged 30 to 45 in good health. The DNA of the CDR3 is TGTGCCTGGAGTACGGGGGGTATATCCTATAATTCACCCCTCCACTTT. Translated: CAWSTGGISYNSPLHF.